The T cell receptor (beta chain) described here comes from a study of blood T cell repertoires in COVID-19. The CDR3 runs 15 residues. Per the germline V gene, CDR1 is SEHNR and CDR2 is FQNEAQ (reference sequence). Trimming pared 1 base from V and 5 bases from J, leaving 11 bases between. Measured with immunoSEQ multiplex PCR; TCRdb has only the in-frame clones, and not every one. Of approximately 300,000 clones in the sample, about 90% were seen once. This sequence was found in a young man with active or convalescent COVID-19. J is TRBJ2-2 and V is TRBV7-9; no clear D. Material: peripheral blood. DNA for the CDR3: TGTGCCAGCAGCTTAGGCCTAGTTGGAACCGGGGAGCTGTTTTTT. Its protein product is CASSLGLVGTGELFF. The variable domain in full, with the rest retrieved from reference TRBV7-9 and TRBJ2-2, is DTGVSQNPRHKITKRGQNVTFRCDPISEHNRLYWYRQTLGQGPEFLTYFQNEAQLEKSRLLSDRFSAERPKGSFSTLEIQRTEQGDSAMYLCASSLGLVGTGELFFGEGSRLTVL.